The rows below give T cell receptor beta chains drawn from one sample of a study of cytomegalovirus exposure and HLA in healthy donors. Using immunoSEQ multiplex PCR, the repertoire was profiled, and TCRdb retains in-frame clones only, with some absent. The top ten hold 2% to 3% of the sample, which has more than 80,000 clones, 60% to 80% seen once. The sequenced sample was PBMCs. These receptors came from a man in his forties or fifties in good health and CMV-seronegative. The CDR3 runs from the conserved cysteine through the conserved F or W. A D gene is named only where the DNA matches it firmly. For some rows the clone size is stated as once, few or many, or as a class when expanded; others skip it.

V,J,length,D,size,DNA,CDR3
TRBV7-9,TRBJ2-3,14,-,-,TGTTCCAGCAGCCTAGCCCTAGGCACAGATACGCAGTATTTT,CSSSLALGTDTQYF
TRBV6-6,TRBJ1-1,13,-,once,TGTGCCAGCAGTTACTCGGCGAACACTGAAGCTTTCTTT,CASSYSANTEAFF
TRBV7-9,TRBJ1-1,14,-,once,TGTGCCAGCAGCTTGTTACAAATCAACACTGAAGCTTTCTTT,CASSLLQINTEAFF
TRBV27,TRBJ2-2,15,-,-,TGTGCCAGCAGTTTAGTGTCCGCAGTCTCCGGGGAGCTGTTTTTT,CASSLVSAVSGELFF
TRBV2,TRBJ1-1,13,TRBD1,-,TGTGCCAGCAGTCGTAACAGGGGCCCTGAAGCTTTCTTT,CASSRNRGPEAFF
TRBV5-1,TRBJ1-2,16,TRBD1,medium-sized,TGCGCCAGCAGCTTGGTAAGCCCAGGGGGCGCGGTTGGCTACACCTTC,CASSLVSPGGAVGYTF
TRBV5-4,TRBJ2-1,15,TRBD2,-,TGTGCCAGCAGCCTACTAGCGGGGGGGCTTAATGAGCAGTTCTTC,CASSLLAGGLNEQFF
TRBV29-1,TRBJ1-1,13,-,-,TGCAGCGTTGAAGTTCCTGTGAACACTGAAGCTTTCTTT,CSVEVPVNTEAFF
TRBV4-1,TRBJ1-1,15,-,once,TGCGCCAGCAGCCAAGAACCCAAACGGGGCACTGAAGCTTTCTTT,CASSQEPKRGTEAFF
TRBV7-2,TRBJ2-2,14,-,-,TGTGCCAGCAGCTTGGGCTTGAACACCGGGGAGCTGTTTTTT,CASSLGLNTGELFF
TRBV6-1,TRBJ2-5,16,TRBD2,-,TGTGCCAGCAGTGAATCGGAGCGGGGGGCGAGGAAGACCCAGTACTTC,CASSESERGARKTQYF
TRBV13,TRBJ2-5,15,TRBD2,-,TGTGCCAGCAGCTTAGGCCTAGCGGGGGCCGAGACCCAGTACTTC,CASSLGLAGAETQYF
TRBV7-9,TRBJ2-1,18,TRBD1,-,TGTGCCAGCAGCAGTGACTTCCCGGGACAGGGTTCCTACAATGAGCAGTTCTTC,CASSSDFPGQGSYNEQFF
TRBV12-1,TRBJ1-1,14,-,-,TGTGCCAGCAGCTCGACAGGGACGAACACTGAAGCTTTCTTT,CASSSTGTNTEAFF
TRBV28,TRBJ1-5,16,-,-,TGTGCCAGCACCCCACAGGGAAAGGGTGCAAATCAGCCCCAGCATTTT,CASTPQGKGANQPQHF
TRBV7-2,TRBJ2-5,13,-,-,TGTGCCAGCAGCTCTACAGGGTCGGGGACCCAGTACTTC,CASSSTGSGTQYF
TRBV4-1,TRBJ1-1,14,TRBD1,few,TGCGCCAGCAGCCAAGGAAGGGGGCCCACTGAAGCTTTCTTT,CASSQGRGPTEAFF
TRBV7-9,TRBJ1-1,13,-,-,TGTGCCAGCAGCCAGAACATGAACACTGAAGCTTTCTTT,CASSQNMNTEAFF
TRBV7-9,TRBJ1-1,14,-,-,TGTGCCAGCAGCTTAGGAGAATGGTCCACTGAAGCTTTCTTT,CASSLGEWSTEAFF
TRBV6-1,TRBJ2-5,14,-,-,TGTGCCAGCAGTGGAGGCGGCCCCCAAGAGACCCAGTACTTC,CASSGGGPQETQYF
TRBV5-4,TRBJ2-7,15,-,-,TGTGCCAGCAGCCCTTATAGAGGGGGTACTGGCGAGCAGTACTTC,CASSPYRGGTGEQYF
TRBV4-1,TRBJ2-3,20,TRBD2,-,TGCGCCAGCAGCCAGGTCGGGACTAGCGGGGGGGCATTCCCTTCCGATACGCAGTATTTT,CASSQVGTSGGAFPSDTQYF
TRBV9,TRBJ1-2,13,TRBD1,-,TGTGCCAGCAGCGAACAGGGGGACTATGGCTACACCTTC,CASSEQGDYGYTF
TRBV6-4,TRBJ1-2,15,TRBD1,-,TGTGCCAGCAGTGACCAGGGACAGGGGATTAGTGGCTACACCTTC,CASSDQGQGISGYTF